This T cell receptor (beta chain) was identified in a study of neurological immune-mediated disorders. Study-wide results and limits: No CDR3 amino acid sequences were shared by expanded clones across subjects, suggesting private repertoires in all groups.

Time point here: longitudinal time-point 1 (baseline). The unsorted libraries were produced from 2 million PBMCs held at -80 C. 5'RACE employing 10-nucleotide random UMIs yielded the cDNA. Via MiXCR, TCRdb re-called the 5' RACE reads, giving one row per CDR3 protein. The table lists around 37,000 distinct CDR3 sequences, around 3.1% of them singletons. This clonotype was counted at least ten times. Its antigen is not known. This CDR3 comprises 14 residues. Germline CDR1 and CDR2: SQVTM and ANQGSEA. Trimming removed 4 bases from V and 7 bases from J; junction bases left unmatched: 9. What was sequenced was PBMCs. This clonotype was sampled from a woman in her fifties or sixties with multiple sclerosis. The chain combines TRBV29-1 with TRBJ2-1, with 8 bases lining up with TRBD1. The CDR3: CSVVRQGQWNEQFF. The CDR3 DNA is TGCAGCGTTGTACGACAGGGGCAGTGGAATGAGCAGTTCTTC.